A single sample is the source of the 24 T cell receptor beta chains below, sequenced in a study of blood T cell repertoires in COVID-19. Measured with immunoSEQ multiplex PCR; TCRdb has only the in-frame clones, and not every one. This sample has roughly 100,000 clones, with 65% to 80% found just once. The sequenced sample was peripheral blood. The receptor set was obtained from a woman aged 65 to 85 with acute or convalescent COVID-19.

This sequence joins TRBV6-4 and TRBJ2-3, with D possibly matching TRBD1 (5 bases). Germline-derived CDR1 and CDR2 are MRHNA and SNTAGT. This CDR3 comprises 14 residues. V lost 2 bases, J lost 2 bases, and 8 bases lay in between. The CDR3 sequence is CASSDGRDTDTQYF. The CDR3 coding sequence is TGTGCCAGCAGTGACGGCAGGGACACAGATACGCAGTATTTT.

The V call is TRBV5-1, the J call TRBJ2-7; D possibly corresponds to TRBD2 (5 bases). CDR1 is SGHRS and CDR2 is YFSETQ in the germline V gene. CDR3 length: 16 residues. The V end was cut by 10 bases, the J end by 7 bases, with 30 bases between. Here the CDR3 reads CARLSRRVGPGWEQYF. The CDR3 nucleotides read TGCGCCCGCTTGAGCCGTCGGGTGGGCCCGGGGTGGGAGCAGTACTTC.

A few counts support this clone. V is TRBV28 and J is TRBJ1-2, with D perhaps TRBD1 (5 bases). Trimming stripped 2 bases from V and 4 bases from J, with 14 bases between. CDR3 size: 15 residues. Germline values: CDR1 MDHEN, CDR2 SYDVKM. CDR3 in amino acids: CASSLGLDSSYGYTF. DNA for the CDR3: TGTGCCAGCAGTTTAGGTCTTGACAGTTCCTATGGCTACACCTTC.

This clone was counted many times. CDR3: CASSPLTYSYEQYF. Here the CDR3 DNA reads TGTGCCAGCAGCCCTCTAACCTACTCCTACGAGCAGTACTTC. This rearrangement joins TRBV7-2 to TRBJ2-7; no firm D call. The V and J ends lost 5 bases and 0 bases respectively, with 11 bases between them. CDR1 is SGHTA, CDR2 FQGNSA, per germline. This CDR3 region has 14 residues.

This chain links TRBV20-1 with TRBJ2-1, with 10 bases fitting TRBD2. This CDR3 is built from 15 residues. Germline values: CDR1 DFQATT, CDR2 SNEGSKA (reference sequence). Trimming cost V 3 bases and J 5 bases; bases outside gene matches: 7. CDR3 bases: TGCAGTGCTAGTTTAGGCCTAGCGGGGGACAATGAGCAGTTCTTC. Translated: CSASLGLAGDNEQFF.

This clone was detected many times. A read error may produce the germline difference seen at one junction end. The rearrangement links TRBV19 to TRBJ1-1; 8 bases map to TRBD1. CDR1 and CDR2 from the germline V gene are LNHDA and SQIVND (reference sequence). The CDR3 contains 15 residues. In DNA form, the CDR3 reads TGTGCCAGTAGTTTCCGACAGGGGTTGAAGACTGAAGCTTTCTTT. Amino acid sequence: CASSFRQGLKTEAFF.

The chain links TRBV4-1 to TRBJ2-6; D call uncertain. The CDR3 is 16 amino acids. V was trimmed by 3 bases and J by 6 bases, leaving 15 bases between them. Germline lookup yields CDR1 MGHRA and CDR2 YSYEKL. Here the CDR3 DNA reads TGCGCCAGCAGCCAGGCCCGAAGTCGTGTGGCCAACGTCCTGACTTTC. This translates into CASSQARSRVANVLTF.

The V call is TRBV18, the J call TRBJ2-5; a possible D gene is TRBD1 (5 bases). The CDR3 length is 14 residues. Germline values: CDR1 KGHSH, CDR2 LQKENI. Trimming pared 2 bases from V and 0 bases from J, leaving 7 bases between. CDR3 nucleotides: TGTGCCAGCTCACCAGGGGCGTACCAAGAGACCCAGTACTTC. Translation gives CASSPGAYQETQYF.

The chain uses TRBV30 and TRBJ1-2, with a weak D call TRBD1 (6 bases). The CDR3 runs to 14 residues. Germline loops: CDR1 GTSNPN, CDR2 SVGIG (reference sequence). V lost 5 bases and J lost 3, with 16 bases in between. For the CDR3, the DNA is TGTGCCTGGGGCCGGGGGGGCAGGGACTATGGCTACACCTTC. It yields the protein CAWGRGGRDYGYTF.

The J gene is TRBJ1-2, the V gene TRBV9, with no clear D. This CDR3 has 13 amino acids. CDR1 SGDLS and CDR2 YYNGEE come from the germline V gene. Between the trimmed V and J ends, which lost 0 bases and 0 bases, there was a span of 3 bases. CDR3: CASSVGANYGYTF. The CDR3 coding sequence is TGTGCCAGCAGCGTAGGAGCTAACTATGGCTACACCTTC.

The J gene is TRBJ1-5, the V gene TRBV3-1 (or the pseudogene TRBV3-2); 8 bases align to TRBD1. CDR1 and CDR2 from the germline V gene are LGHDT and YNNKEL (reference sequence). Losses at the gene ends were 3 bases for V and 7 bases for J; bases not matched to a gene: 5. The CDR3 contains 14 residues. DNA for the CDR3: TGTGCCAGCAGCCATGCAGGGGGCGTCCAGCCCCAGCATTTT. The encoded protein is CASSHAGGVQPQHF.

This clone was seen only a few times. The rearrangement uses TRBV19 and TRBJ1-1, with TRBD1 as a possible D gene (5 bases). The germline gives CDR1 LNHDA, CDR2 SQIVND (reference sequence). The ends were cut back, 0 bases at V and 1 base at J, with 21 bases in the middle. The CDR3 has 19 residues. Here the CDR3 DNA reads TGTGCCAGTAGTATAGATGATAGGGCCAGGGTAAGCACGAACACTGAAGCTTTCTTT. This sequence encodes CASSIDDRARVSTNTEAFF. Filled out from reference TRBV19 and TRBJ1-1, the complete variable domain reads DGGITQSPKYLFRKEGQNVTLSCEQNLNHDAMYWYRQDPGQGLRLIYYSQIVNDFQKGDIAEGYSVSREKKESFPLTVTSAQKNPTAFYLCASSIDDRARVSTNTEAFFGQGTRLTVV.

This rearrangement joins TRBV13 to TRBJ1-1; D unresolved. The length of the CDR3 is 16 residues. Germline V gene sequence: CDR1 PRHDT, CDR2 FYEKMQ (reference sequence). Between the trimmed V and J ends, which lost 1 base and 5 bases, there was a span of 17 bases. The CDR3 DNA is TGTGCCAGCAGCTTAGAAATAGTTAGCTCTAGAACTGAAGCTTTCTTT. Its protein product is CASSLEIVSSRTEAFF.

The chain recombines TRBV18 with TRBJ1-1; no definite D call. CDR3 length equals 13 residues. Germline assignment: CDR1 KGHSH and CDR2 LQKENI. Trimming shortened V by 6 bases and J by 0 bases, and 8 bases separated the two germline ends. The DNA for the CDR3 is TGTGCCAGCTCCCCCATCCTGAACACTGAAGCTTTCTTT. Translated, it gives CASSPILNTEAFF.

The CDR3 nucleotides are TGTGCCAGCAGTTATTCAGTTAACTATGGCTACACCTTC. Translating it yields CASSYSVNYGYTF. The chain links TRBV6-6 to TRBJ1-2; D gene unclear. The V and J ends lost 3 bases and 1 base respectively, with 6 bases between them. This CDR3 is 13 amino acids long. CDR1 and CDR2 from the germline V gene are MNHNY and SVGAGI (reference sequence).

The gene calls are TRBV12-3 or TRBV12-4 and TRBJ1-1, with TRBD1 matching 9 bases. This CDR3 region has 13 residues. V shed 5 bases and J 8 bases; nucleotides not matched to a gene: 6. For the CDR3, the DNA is TGTGCCAGCAGTCCGGGGACAGGGATGGAAGCTTTCTTT. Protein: CASSPGTGMEAFF.

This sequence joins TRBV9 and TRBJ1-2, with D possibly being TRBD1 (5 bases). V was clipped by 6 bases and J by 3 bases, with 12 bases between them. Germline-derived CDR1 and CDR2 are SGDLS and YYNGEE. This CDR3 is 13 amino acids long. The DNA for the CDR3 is TGTGCCAGCACGGGACTACAATACTATGGCTACACCTTC. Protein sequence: CASTGLQYYGYTF.

The CDR3 DNA follows: TGTGCCAGCGCTCCCCGGTGGGAGGGCGAGCAGTACTTC. It codes for CASAPRWEGEQYF. The rearrangement links TRBV25-1 to TRBJ2-7; 7 positions match TRBD2. Germline trimming cut 8 bases from V and 6 bases from J; bases unmatched to any gene: 10. Per the germline V gene, CDR1 is MGHDK and CDR2 is SYGVNS. The CDR3 runs to 13 residues.

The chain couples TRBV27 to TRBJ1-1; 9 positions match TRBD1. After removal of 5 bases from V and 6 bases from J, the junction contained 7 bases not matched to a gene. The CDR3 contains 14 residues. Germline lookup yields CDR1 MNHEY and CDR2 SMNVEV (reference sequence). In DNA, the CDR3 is TGTGCCAGCAGTGCCCGGGACAGGGCCTCTGAAGCTTTCTTT. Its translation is CASSARDRASEAFF.

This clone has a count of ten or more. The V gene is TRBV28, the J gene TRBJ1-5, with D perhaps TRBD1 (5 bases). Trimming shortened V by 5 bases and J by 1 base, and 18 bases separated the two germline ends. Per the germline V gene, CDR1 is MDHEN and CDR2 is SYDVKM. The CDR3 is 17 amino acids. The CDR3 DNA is TGTGCCAGCAGTCTCCCTCCCAGGGTTCGGAGCAATCAGCCCCAGCATTTT. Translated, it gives CASSLPPRVRSNQPQHF.

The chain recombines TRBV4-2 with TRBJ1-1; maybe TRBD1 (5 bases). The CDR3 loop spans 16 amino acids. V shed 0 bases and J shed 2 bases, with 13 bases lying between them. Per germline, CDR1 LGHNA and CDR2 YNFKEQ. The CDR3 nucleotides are TGTGCCAGCAGCCAAGATACGGGGGGAGTCAACACTGAAGCTTTCTTT. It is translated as CASSQDTGGVNTEAFF.

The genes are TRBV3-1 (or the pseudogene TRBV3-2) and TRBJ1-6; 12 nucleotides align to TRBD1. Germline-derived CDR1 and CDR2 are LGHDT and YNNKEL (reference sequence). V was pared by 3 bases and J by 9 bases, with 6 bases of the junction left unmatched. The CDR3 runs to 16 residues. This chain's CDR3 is CASSHRPGQGASPLHF. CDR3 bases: TGTGCCAGCAGCCACCGTCCGGGACAGGGGGCTTCACCCCTCCACTTT.

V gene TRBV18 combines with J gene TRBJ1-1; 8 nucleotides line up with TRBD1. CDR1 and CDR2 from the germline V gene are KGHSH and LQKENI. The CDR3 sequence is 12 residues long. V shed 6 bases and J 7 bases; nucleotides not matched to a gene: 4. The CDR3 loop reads CASSPGGIEAFF. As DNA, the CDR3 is TGTGCCAGCTCCCCAGGGGGCATTGAAGCTTTCTTT.

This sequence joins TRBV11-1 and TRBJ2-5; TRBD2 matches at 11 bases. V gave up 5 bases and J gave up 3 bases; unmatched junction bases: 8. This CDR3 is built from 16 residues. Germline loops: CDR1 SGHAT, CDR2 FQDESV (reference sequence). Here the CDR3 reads CASSHRLAGKKETQYF. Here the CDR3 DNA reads TGTGCCAGCAGCCATAGACTAGCGGGGAAGAAAGAGACCCAGTACTTC.